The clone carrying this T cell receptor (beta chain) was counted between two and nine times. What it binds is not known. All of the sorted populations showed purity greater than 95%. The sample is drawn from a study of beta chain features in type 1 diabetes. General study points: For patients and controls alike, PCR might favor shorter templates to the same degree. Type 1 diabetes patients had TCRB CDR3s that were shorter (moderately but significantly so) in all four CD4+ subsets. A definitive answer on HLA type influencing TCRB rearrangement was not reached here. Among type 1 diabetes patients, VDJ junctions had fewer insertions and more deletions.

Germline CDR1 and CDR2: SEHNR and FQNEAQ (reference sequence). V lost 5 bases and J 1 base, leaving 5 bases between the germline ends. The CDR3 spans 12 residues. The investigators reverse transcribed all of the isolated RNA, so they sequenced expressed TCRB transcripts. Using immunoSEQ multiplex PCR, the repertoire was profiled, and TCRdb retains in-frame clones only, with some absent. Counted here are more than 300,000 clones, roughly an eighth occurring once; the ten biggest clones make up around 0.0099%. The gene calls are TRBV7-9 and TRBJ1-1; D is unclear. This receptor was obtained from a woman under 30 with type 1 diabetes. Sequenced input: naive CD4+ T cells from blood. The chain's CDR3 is CASSRQNTEAFF. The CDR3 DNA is TGTGCCAGCAGCCGACAGAACACTGAAGCTTTCTTT. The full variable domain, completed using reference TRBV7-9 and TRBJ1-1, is DTGVSQNPRHKITKRGQNVTFRCDPISEHNRLYWYRQTLGQGPEFLTYFQNEAQLEKSRLLSDRFSAERPKGSFSTLEIQRTEQGDSAMYLCASSRQNTEAFFGQGTRLTVV.